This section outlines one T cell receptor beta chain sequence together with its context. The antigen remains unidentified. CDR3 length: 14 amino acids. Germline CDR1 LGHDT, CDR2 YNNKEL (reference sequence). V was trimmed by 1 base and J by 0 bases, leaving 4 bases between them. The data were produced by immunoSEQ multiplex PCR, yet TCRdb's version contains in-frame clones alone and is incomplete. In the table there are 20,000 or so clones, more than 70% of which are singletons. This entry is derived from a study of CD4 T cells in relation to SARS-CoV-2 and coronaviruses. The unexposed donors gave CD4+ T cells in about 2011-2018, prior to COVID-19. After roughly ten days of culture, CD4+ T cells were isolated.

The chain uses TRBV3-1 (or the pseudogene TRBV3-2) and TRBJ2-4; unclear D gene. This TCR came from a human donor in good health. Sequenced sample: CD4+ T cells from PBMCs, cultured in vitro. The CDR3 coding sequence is TGTGCCAGCAGCCAAGGGCTAGCCAAAAACATTCAGTACTTC. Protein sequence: CASSQGLAKNIQYF.